Presented here are 13 T cell receptor beta chains from one specimen sequenced in a study of T cells in Graves' hyperthyroidism and ophthalmopathy. The CDR3 regions of TCR beta were amplified from RNA transcripts. First-round RT-PCR with HTBI primers amplified the TCR CDR3 region. TCRdb reprocessed the multiplex PCR reads via MiXCR and lists one record per CDR3 protein. Of approximately 370,000 distinct CDR3 sequences listed, about a sixth are singletons. Sequenced material: blood. These receptor sequences come from a woman younger than 45 with Graves' hyperthyroidism that later progressed to Graves' ophthalmopathy.

This clonotype has a count of ten or more. The rearrangement links TRBV11-2 to TRBJ2-7; TRBD2 agrees at 7 bases. CDR1 and CDR2 from the germline V gene are SGHAT and FQNNGV. V dropped 6 bases and J dropped 7; count of bases not matched to a gene: 6. The CDR3 contains 12 residues. CDR3 sequence: CASSSEGGEQYF. CDR3 DNA sequence: TGTGCCAGCAGTTCGGAGGGAGGGGAGCAGTACTTC.

This clonotype was detected only a few times. This rearrangement joins TRBV4-1 to TRBJ2-5, with TRBD1 as a possible D gene (5 bases). Germline V gene lookup returns CDR1 MGHRA and CDR2 YSYEKL. Between the trimmed V and J ends, which lost 1 base and 4 bases, there was a span of 10 bases. This CDR3 comprises 14 residues. The CDR3 sequence is CASSQVGRAETQYF. The CDR3 nucleotides are TGCGCCAGCAGCCAAGTAGGCAGGGCAGAGACCCAGTACTTC.

This clonotype came up a few times. This sequence joins TRBV7-9 and TRBJ2-1, with 12 positions matching TRBD2. CDR1 SEHNR and CDR2 FQNEAQ come from the germline V gene (reference sequence). The CDR3 is 16 residues long. With V trimmed by 5 bases and J by 8 bases, 10 bases remained unmatched. The CDR3 nucleotides read TGTGCCAGCAGCCATCTGAGGACTAGCGGGGATTATGAGCAGTTCTTC. Its protein product is CASSHLRTSGDYEQFF. Using reference TRBV7-9 and TRBJ2-1 for the parts outside the CDR3, the full variable domain is DTGVSQNPRHKITKRGQNVTFRCDPISEHNRLYWYRQTLGQGPEFLTYFQNEAQLEKSRLLSDRFSAERPKGSFSTLEIQRTEQGDSAMYLCASSHLRTSGDYEQFFGPGTRLTVL.

The chain is built from TRBV19 and TRBJ1-2; D remains unclear. The CDR3 loop spans 12 amino acids. Germline CDR1 is LNHDA and CDR2 is SQIVND (reference sequence). The V end lost 6 bases, the J end lost 5 bases, and 10 bases lay between the germline ends. CDR3 in DNA: TGTGCCAGTAGCGACTTTGGGTATGGCTACACCTTC. Its protein is CASSDFGYGYTF.

This clonotype was counted a few times. The chain carries TRBV7-9 and TRBJ2-7; TRBD2 agrees at 7 bases. The CDR3 is 15 amino acids. V gave up 5 bases and J gave up 3 bases; unmatched junction bases: 10. Germline-derived CDR1 and CDR2 are SEHNR and FQNEAQ (reference sequence). Here the CDR3 reads CASSVGTGGIYEQYF. CDR3 nucleotides: TGTGCCAGCAGCGTCGGGACGGGGGGAATCTACGAGCAGTACTTC.

This clonotype was recorded many times. The J gene is TRBJ1-2, the V gene TRBV25-1, with a possible D match to TRBD1 (5 bases). The CDR3 covers 12 residues. Germline V lookup: CDR1 MGHDK, CDR2 SYGVNS. V gave up 8 bases and J gave up 5 bases, with 12 bases separating them. The CDR3 loop is CASHKSGYGYTF. In DNA form, the CDR3 reads TGTGCCAGCCACAAGTCAGGGTATGGCTACACCTTC.

The V call is TRBV6-1, the J call TRBJ2-6; 8 bases match TRBD1. V dropped 6 bases and J dropped 1; count of bases not matched to a gene: 5. This CDR3 is built from 16 residues. Germline V CDR1 and CDR2: MNHNS, SASEGT. This CDR3 is CASRAWTGSGANVLTF. Written as DNA, the CDR3 is TGTGCCAGCAGGGCCTGGACAGGGTCTGGGGCCAACGTCCTGACTTTC.

The rearrangement joins TRBV4-2 to TRBJ2-2, with D unclear. V was cut by 0 bases and J by 3 bases, with 8 bases left in between. The germline gives CDR1 LGHNA, CDR2 YNFKEQ. The CDR3 is 15 amino acids. The CDR3 loop reads CASSQDYLDTGELFF. CDR3 DNA sequence: TGTGCCAGCAGCCAAGACTACCTGGACACCGGGGAGCTGTTTTTT.

Many counts were recorded for this clonotype. The chain has TRBV5-1 and TRBJ2-3; 7 bases match TRBD1. Per the germline V gene, CDR1 is SGHRS and CDR2 is YFSETQ. The CDR3 extends over 16 amino acids. The V and J ends lost 4 bases and 0 bases, in that order; junction bases with no gene match: 8. CDR3: CASSPGQVGSTDTQYF. CDR3 sequence (DNA): TGCGCCAGCAGCCCCGGACAGGTTGGCAGCACAGATACGCAGTATTTT.

Ten or more counts support this clonotype. Its ends do not fully match the called genes, so a read error is possible. CDR3 in amino acids: CATSRQGSYEQYF. The DNA for the CDR3 is TGTGCCACCAGTCGTCAGGGGAGCTACGAGCAGTACTTC. The chain employs TRBV27 and TRBJ2-7; a weak D match, TRBD1 (6 bases). The germline CDR1 and CDR2 sequences are MNHEY and SMNVEV (reference sequence). CDR3 length: 13 amino acids.

With respect to this clonotype: No conserved phenylalanine or tryptophan ends this CDR3, so it is likely a read error. J is TRBJ1-5 and V is TRBV6-1; the D is unclear. CDR3 size: 14 residues. Trimming removed 6 bases from V and 7 bases from J, with 16 bases in between. The V gene's germline CDR1 is MNHNS and CDR2 SASEGT. The CDR3 here is CASSVGPGRQPQHS. The CDR3 DNA reads TGTGCCAGCAGCGTTGGGCCGGGCCGGCAGCCCCAGCATTCT.

This chain joins TRBV20-1 and TRBJ2-4; D is perhaps TRBD1 (6 bases). Germline values: CDR1 DFQATT, CDR2 SNEGSKA (reference sequence). The V gene lost 4 bases and the J gene lost 5 bases, with 15 bases spanning the gap. The CDR3 is 14 residues long. The CDR3 here is CSANREGQQNIQYF. The CDR3 DNA reads TGCAGTGCTAACAGGGAAGGACAACAAAACATTCAGTACTTC.

This clonotype was seen a handful of times. One end of the junction varies from germline; a read error may be responsible. The gene calls are TRBV5-4 and TRBJ2-7; 10 positions agree with TRBD1. The CDR3 is made up of 14 amino acids. Germline values: CDR1 SGHNT, CDR2 YYREEE (reference sequence). The CDR3 sequence: CASGLGQGVYEQYF. CDR3 nucleotides: TGTGCCAGCGGCTTAGGACAGGGGGTGTACGAGCAGTACTTC.